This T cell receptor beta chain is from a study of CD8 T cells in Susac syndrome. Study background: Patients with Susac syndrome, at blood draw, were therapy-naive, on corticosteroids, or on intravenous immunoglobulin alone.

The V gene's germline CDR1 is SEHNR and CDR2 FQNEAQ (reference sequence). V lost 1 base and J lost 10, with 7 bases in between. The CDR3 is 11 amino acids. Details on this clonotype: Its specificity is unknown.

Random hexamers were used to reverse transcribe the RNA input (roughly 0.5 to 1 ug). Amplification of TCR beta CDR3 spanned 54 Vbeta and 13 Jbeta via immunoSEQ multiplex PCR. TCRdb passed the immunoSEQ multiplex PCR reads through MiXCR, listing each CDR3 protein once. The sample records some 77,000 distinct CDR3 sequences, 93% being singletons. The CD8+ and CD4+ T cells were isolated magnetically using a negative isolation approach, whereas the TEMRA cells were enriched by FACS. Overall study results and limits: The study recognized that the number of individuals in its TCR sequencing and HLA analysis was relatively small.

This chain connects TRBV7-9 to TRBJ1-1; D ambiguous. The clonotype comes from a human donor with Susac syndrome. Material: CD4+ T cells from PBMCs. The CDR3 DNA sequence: TGTGCCAGCAGCTTAGGTCTTGGAGCTTTCTTT. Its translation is CASSLGLGAFF.